Following are 10 T cell receptor beta chains from one sample sequenced in a study of cytomegalovirus exposure and HLA in healthy donors. Use of 60 Vbeta and 13 Jbeta primers characterized the PCR. Method: immunoSEQ multiplex PCR; TCRdb's copy keeps in-frame clones and lacks some. The sample lists under 200,000 clones; 60% to 85% were seen once. The sample was PBMCs. The receptors derive from a woman aged 40 to 50 in good health and CMV-seropositive.

The gene calls are TRBV4-3 and TRBJ2-7, with D tentatively TRBD2 (6 bases). The germline gives CDR1 LGHNA, CDR2 YSLEER. V shed 1 base and J shed 3 bases, with 13 bases lying between them. This CDR3 spans 15 amino acids. CDR3 nucleotide sequence: TGCGCCAGCAGCCAAGGGATTGGGGGGATCTACGAGCAGTACTTC. Translation: CASSQGIGGIYEQYF.

The chain has TRBV7-9 and TRBJ1-2; tentatively, D is TRBD1 (5 bases). The germline V gene has CDR1 SEHNR and CDR2 FQNEAQ (reference sequence). Trimming pared 5 bases from V and 2 bases from J, leaving 9 bases between. The CDR3 runs to 13 residues. The CDR3 region has the DNA TGTGCCAGCAGCCACGACAGAAACTATGGCTACACCTTC. This sequence encodes CASSHDRNYGYTF.

The sample holds one count of this clone. The J gene is TRBJ2-5, the V gene TRBV18; 7 bases align to TRBD1. Germline V gene lookup returns CDR1 KGHSH and CDR2 LQKENI. This CDR3 comprises 18 residues. The trim removed 5 bases at V and 2 bases at J, leaving 17 bases unmatched. CDR3 in DNA: TGTGCCAGCTCAACAGAAACAGCCCTAACAGGGGTACAAGAGACCCAGTACTTC. Its translation is CASSTETALTGVQETQYF.

The V gene is TRBV27, the J gene TRBJ2-7, with TRBD2 matching over 10 bases. The CDR3 is made up of 16 amino acids. Germline loops: CDR1 MNHEY, CDR2 SMNVEV (reference sequence). Unmatched junction bases numbered 14, after V lost 5 bases and J lost 7 bases. CDR3 bases: TGTGCCAGCAGTACCTATCTGAGCGGGGGGGCTCGTGAGCAGTACTTC. Translation: CASSTYLSGGAREQYF.

This clone was counted once. The chain employs TRBV25-1 and TRBJ1-6, with a tentative D call TRBD1 (6 bases). Trimming took 4 bases from V and 7 from J, leaving 14 bases between them. Germline V gives CDR1 MGHDK, CDR2 SYGVNS. The CDR3 loop spans 15 amino acids. The CDR3 DNA sequence: TGTGCCAGCAGTGCTTCGGGGGGCAAGAATTCACCCCTCCACTTT. Its translation: CASSASGGKNSPLHF.

The chain has TRBV5-1 and TRBJ1-1, with no clear D. This CDR3 region has 12 residues. Trimming left V 4 bases short and J 2 bases short, with 6 bases between. Germline-derived CDR1 and CDR2 are SGHRS and YFSETQ. CDR3 DNA sequence: TGCGCCAGCAGCGAGGGTAACACTGAAGCTTTCTTT. Translating it yields CASSEGNTEAFF.

This chain joins TRBV28 and TRBJ2-1, with D maybe TRBD2 (5 bases). Between the trimmed V and J ends, which lost 2 bases and 10 bases, there was a span of 18 bases. The CDR3 has 15 residues. Germline-derived CDR1 and CDR2 are MDHEN and SYDVKM. The CDR3 loop reads CASSLDGVYRREQFF. CDR3 DNA sequence: TGTGCCAGCAGTTTAGACGGGGTATACCGGCGGGAGCAGTTCTTC.

The CDR3 nucleotides read TGTGCCAGCAGCACCCGGACAGGGGATGTGACCCAGTACTTC. This encodes CASSTRTGDVTQYF. The chain links TRBV7-2 to TRBJ2-5; 9 nucleotides line up with TRBD1. CDR1 is SGHTA and CDR2 is FQGNSA in the germline V gene. J was trimmed by 7 bases and V by 5 bases; bases with no gene match: 8. CDR3 length equals 14 residues.

Only one count was recorded for this clone. V usage is TRBV5-8 and J usage is TRBJ1-5; maybe TRBD1 (5 bases). Trimming stripped 2 bases from V and 4 bases from J, with 13 bases between. Germline CDR1 and CDR2: SGHTS and YDEGEE. The CDR3 spans 15 residues. In DNA, the CDR3 is TGTGCCAGCAGCTTTGCAGGGCTGAGAAATCAGCCCCAGCATTTT. Translated, it gives CASSFAGLRNQPQHF.

This clone was seen a handful of times. The rearrangement uses TRBV28 and TRBJ1-1; D gene uncertain. This CDR3 region has 12 residues. The V gene lost 3 bases and the J gene lost 9 bases, with 11 bases spanning the gap. CDR1 MDHEN and CDR2 SYDVKM come from the germline V gene. In nucleotides, the CDR3 is TGTGCCAGCAGTTTTGAACAGACAAAAGCTTTCTTT. Amino acid sequence: CASSFEQTKAFF.